The 32 T cell receptor beta chains presented below share a single source sample, sequenced in a study of patients and donors after allogeneic stem cell transplantation. TCRdb processed the RT-PCR reads anew with MiXCR; each CDR3 protein has one entry. The data show some 200,000 distinct CDR3 sequences, 41% seen once. The sequencing input was blood, either unsorted or a sorted T cell fraction (not recorded which). The receptors here all came from a human donor who was either an allogeneic HSCT recipient or a stem cell or donor lymphocyte infusion donor (not recorded which). It is not recorded whose cells these are; they may come from a transplant donor.

This sequence joins TRBV4-2 and TRBJ2-3; the D is unclear. V was trimmed by 0 bases and J by 4 bases, leaving 17 bases between them. CDR1 LGHNA and CDR2 YNFKEQ come from the germline V gene. This CDR3 comprises 17 residues. For the CDR3, the DNA is TGTGCCAGCAGCCAAGAAACTACCAGTAGCAGGTCAGATACGCAGTATTTT. Translation: CASSQETTSSRSDTQYF.

This clonotype has just a few counts. The gene calls are TRBV19 and TRBJ1-2; D call uncertain. Trimming removed 7 bases from V and 7 bases from J, with 16 bases in between. Germline V gene lookup returns CDR1 LNHDA and CDR2 SQIVND (reference sequence). The CDR3 runs to 13 residues. CDR3: CASTPWSPSGYTF. CDR3 DNA: TGTGCCAGTACCCCCTGGAGTCCCTCTGGCTACACCTTC.

This clonotype has more than one count but fewer than ten. The chain is built from TRBV6-2 or TRBV6-3 and TRBJ1-2; the D is unclear. There are 14 residues in the CDR3. Trimming removed 0 bases at V and 2 bases at J, with 7 bases between. Germline lookup yields CDR1 MNHEY and CDR2 SVGEGT. The CDR3 DNA is TGTGCCAGCAGTTACTCAGGCACGAACTATGGCTACACCTTC. Amino acid sequence: CASSYSGTNYGYTF.

The chain carries TRBV27 and TRBJ1-4, with D uncertain. The germline V gene has CDR1 MNHEY and CDR2 SMNVEV (reference sequence). With 6 bases removed from V and 4 bases from J, the gap between germline ends came to 18 bases. There are 16 residues in the CDR3. The CDR3 coding sequence is TGTGCCAGCAGACCCCGTATCGGGCGGATTAATGAAAAACTGTTTTTT. The encoded protein is CASRPRIGRINEKLFF. The variable domain in full, with the rest retrieved from reference TRBV27 and TRBJ1-4, is EAQVTQNPRYLITVTGKKLTVTCSQNMNHEYMSWYRQDPGLGLRQIYYSMNVEVTDKGDVPEGYKVSRKEKRNFPLILESPSPNQTSLYFCASRPRIGRINEKLFFGSGTQLSVL.

V is TRBV20-1 and J is TRBJ2-7, with 7 bases identical to TRBD2. V shed 0 bases, J shed 3 bases, and the junction held 8 bases outside the gene matches. The CDR3 loop spans 15 amino acids. The germline V gene encodes CDR1 DFQATT and CDR2 SNEGSKA (reference sequence). CDR3 protein: CSARDSPASGYEQYF. DNA for the CDR3: TGCAGTGCTAGAGATTCCCCCGCTAGCGGCTACGAGCAGTACTTC.

V and J are TRBV6-6 and TRBJ1-1, with 8 positions matching TRBD1. The germline V gene encodes CDR1 MNHNY and CDR2 SVGAGI (reference sequence). The CDR3 loop spans 16 amino acids. Trimming took 8 bases from V and 4 from J; bases not matched to a gene: 15. The CDR3 loop is CASSFIGQGRSTEAFF. The CDR3 DNA reads TGTGCCAGCTCCTTTATCGGACAGGGACGAAGCACTGAAGCTTTCTTT.

This clonotype has more than one count but fewer than ten. V usage is TRBV3-1 and J usage is TRBJ2-3; the match to TRBD2 covers 9 bases. Losses at the gene ends were 1 base for V and 3 bases for J; bases not matched to a gene: 8. CDR1 is LGHDT and CDR2 is YNNKEL in the germline V gene (reference sequence). The CDR3 extends over 17 amino acids. For the CDR3, the DNA is TGTGCCAGCAGCCAAGGGGGGCTAGCGGGATTTACAGATACGCAGTATTTT. It is translated as CASSQGGLAGFTDTQYF.

Only a few counts were recorded for this clonotype. In DNA, the CDR3 is TGCAGTGCTAGAGTCGAAATGTGGGGCACAGATACGCAGTATTTT. It encodes CSARVEMWGTDTQYF. This chain links TRBV20-1 with TRBJ2-3; D gene ambiguous. V lost 1 base to trimming and J lost 1 base, with 12 bases between them. The CDR3 runs to 15 residues. Germline assignment: CDR1 DFQATT and CDR2 SNEGSKA (reference sequence).

This clonotype was counted between two and nine times. The V and J genes are TRBV20-1 and TRBJ2-1, with 8 positions matching TRBD2. The CDR3 runs to 14 residues. The V segment lost 3 bases and the J segment 7 bases; nucleotides outside the gene matches: 8. CDR1 and CDR2 (germline): DFQATT, SNEGSKA (reference sequence). CDR3 DNA sequence: TGCAGTGCTAGGGCACGGGAGGGGGGGAATGAGCAGTTCTTC. This encodes CSARAREGGNEQFF.

J is TRBJ2-5 and V is TRBV5-6; the match to TRBD1 covers 7 bases. V lost 2 bases and J lost 4; bases outside the gene matches: 11. The germline gives CDR1 SGHDT, CDR2 YYEEEE. The CDR3 totals 16 residues. CDR3 sequence (DNA): TGTGCCAGCAGCTTCCCGGGACAGTACCTCAGAGAGACCCAGTACTTC. It yields the protein CASSFPGQYLRETQYF. The full variable domain, in which reference TRBV5-6 and TRBJ2-5 provide the parts outside the CDR3, is DAGVTQSPTHLIKTRGQQVTLRCSPKSGHDTVSWYQQALGQGPQFIFQYYEEEERQRGNFPDRFSGHQFPNYSSELNVNALLLGDSALYLCASSFPGQYLRETQYFGPGTRLLVL.

DNA of the CDR3: TGTGCCAGCAGCCCCGCGGAGCGGACAGGGGGCGTTAAAGCTTTCTTT. Amino acid sequence: CASSPAERTGGVKAFF. This sequence joins TRBV7-2 and TRBJ1-1; 11 nucleotides match TRBD1. Germline assignment: CDR1 SGHTA and CDR2 FQGNSA. CDR3 length: 16 residues. J lost 9 bases, V lost 5 bases, and 14 bases had no gene match.

The V gene is TRBV5-1, the J gene TRBJ2-2, with a weak D call TRBD2 (6 bases). V was shortened by 4 bases and J by 4 bases, with 14 bases between the two germline ends. CDR1 is SGHRS, CDR2 YFSETQ, per germline. This CDR3 spans 15 amino acids. CDR3 coding DNA: TGCGCCAGCAGCCCGGTCGGGAGTGTCACCGGGGAGCTGTTTTTT. This sequence encodes CASSPVGSVTGELFF.

The J gene is TRBJ1-2, the V gene TRBV6-5; TRBD1 matches 7 bases. Trimming removed 6 bases from V and 4 bases from J; junction bases left unmatched: 11. This CDR3 region has 15 residues. CDR1 and CDR2 (germline): MNHEY, SVGAGI. CDR3 sequence: CASRGRDRAPYGYTF. The CDR3 DNA reads TGTGCCAGCAGGGGGAGAGACAGGGCTCCCTATGGCTACACCTTC.

A few counts support this clonotype. The V gene is TRBV5-1, the J gene TRBJ2-3; D ambiguous. The CDR3 runs 14 residues. V lost 0 bases, J lost 6 bases, and 11 bases lay in between. Germline V gene sequence: CDR1 SGHRS, CDR2 YFSETQ. This CDR3 is CASSLGHLVDTQYF. In DNA form, the CDR3 reads TGCGCCAGCAGCTTGGGACATTTAGTCGATACGCAGTATTTT.

V is TRBV25-1 and J is TRBJ2-1, with a weak D call TRBD1 (5 bases). The V end was cut by 4 bases, the J end by 6 bases, with 16 bases between. This CDR3 is built from 15 residues. The germline V gene encodes CDR1 MGHDK and CDR2 SYGVNS. For the CDR3, the DNA is TGTGCCAGCAGTGTTCAGGGTAATAGGGGCAATGAGCAGTTCTTC. Its protein is CASSVQGNRGNEQFF.

The V gene is TRBV6-5, the J gene TRBJ2-6, with D maybe TRBD1 (5 bases). Germline V CDR1 and CDR2: MNHEY, SVGAGI. CDR3 length: 16 amino acids. Deletions cut 2 bases from V and 4 bases from J, with 12 bases between. CDR3 sequence reads: CASSYTSGSGANVLTF. In DNA, the CDR3 is TGTGCCAGCAGTTACACATCAGGGTCCGGGGCCAACGTCCTGACTTTC.

V gene TRBV6-5 combines with J gene TRBJ1-4; 8 positions match TRBD1. The CDR3 loop spans 15 amino acids. V shed 6 bases and J 3 bases; nucleotides not matched to a gene: 6. The germline V gene encodes CDR1 MNHEY and CDR2 SVGAGI. The CDR3 DNA reads TGTGCCAGCAGCCTGACAGGGGCCTCTAATGAAAAACTGTTTTTT. The encoded protein is CASSLTGASNEKLFF.

CDR3 DNA: TGCGCCAGCATAGATTCCAAGACCCAGTACTTC. Protein: CASIDSKTQYF. The chain combines TRBV23-1 with TRBJ2-5; no clear D. TRBV23-1 is filed as an ORF, its function uncertain. The CDR3 runs to 11 residues. V lost 7 bases and J lost 6, with 9 bases in between.

This chain links TRBV12-3 or TRBV12-4 with TRBJ1-3; D is undetermined. Trimming shortened V by 7 bases and J by 1 base, and 11 bases separated the two germline ends. The CDR3 extends over 14 amino acids. The CDR3 bases are TGTGCCAGCACCCCCGGGGTTTCTGGAAACACCATATATTTT. As protein: CASTPGVSGNTIYF.

The chain's CDR3 is CSGGTSGTGETQYF. DNA for the CDR3: TGCAGCGGAGGGACTAGCGGGACGGGAGAGACCCAGTACTTC. V usage is TRBV29-1 and J usage is TRBJ2-5; 13 positions agree with TRBD2. After removal of 7 bases from V and 4 bases from J, the junction contained 6 bases not matched to a gene. CDR3 length: 14 residues. CDR1 SQVTM and CDR2 ANQGSEA come from the germline V gene.

The chain links TRBV12-3 or TRBV12-4 to TRBJ1-4; no definite D call. V gave up 1 base and J gave up 8 bases, with 17 bases separating them. The CDR3 runs to 16 residues. The DNA for the CDR3 is TGTGCCAGCAGTTTAGGAGAAACGATTATGGGCGAAAAACTGTTTTTT. This encodes CASSLGETIMGEKLFF.

The chain recombines TRBV5-1 with TRBJ1-2; no firm D call. V was clipped by 4 bases and J by 7 bases, with 14 bases between them. The CDR3 contains 13 residues. Per germline, CDR1 SGHRS and CDR2 YFSETQ. CDR3: CASSVDGAVGYTF. DNA for the CDR3: TGCGCCAGCAGCGTGGACGGCGCAGTTGGCTACACCTTC.

This clonotype was counted a few times. This chain links TRBV19 with TRBJ1-2, with D perhaps matching TRBD1 (6 bases). Germline V gives CDR1 LNHDA, CDR2 SQIVND (reference sequence). The V and J ends lost 10 bases and 7 bases respectively, with 25 bases between them. This CDR3 is built from 15 residues. The CDR3 bases are TGTGCCACTACCCAGGCGGGGGCGGTGTTCCGTGGCTACACCTTC. Its translation: CATTQAGAVFRGYTF.

This clonotype was detected once. The chain couples TRBV7-9 to TRBJ2-7; 7 bases match TRBD1. This CDR3 region has 16 residues. The J segment lost 1 base and the V segment lost 5 bases, leaving 11 bases of the junction unmatched. Germline CDR1 reads SEHNR; CDR2 reads FQNEAQ (reference sequence). Here the CDR3 DNA reads TGTGCCAGCAGCCTTCGACAGGGACCGATATCCTACGAGCAGTACTTC. Its protein is CASSLRQGPISYEQYF.

The chain joins TRBV5-1 to TRBJ1-2, with a weak D call TRBD1 (6 bases). The CDR3 spans 16 residues. Germline V gene sequence: CDR1 SGHRS, CDR2 YFSETQ. The V end was cut by 7 bases, the J end by 0 bases, with 19 bases between. Written as DNA, the CDR3 is TGCGCCAGCGGCACGGACAGCCTCCCGGCTAACTATGGCTACACCTTC. This gives the protein CASGTDSLPANYGYTF.

This clonotype has only a few counts. The chain employs TRBV29-1 and TRBJ2-7, with TRBD1 as a possible D gene (7 bases). With 6 bases removed from V and 5 bases from J, the gap between germline ends came to 20 bases. The CDR3 consists of 14 residues. CDR1 and CDR2 (germline): SQVTM, ANQGSEA. The CDR3 DNA sequence: TGCAGCGTCCTAGGGACAGTTGGGGGGAACGAGCAGTACTTC. Translated: CSVLGTVGGNEQYF.

This clonotype was detected once. The rearrangement uses TRBV27 and TRBJ1-5, with D tentatively TRBD1 (6 bases). This CDR3 is 16 amino acids long. V was pared by 5 bases and J by 4 bases, with 18 bases between. CDR1 and CDR2 (germline): MNHEY, SMNVEV (reference sequence). The chain's CDR3 is CASSTGRGNSNQPQHF. Here the CDR3 DNA reads TGTGCCAGCAGTACAGGGCGTGGAAACTCTAATCAGCCCCAGCATTTT.

V gene TRBV20-1 combines with J gene TRBJ2-2; 9 bases match TRBD1. The V and J ends lost 5 bases and 0 bases, in that order; junction bases with no gene match: 4. The germline CDR1 and CDR2 sequences are DFQATT and SNEGSKA (reference sequence). This CDR3 is 15 amino acids long. The CDR3 is CSAQTGGTNTGELFF. The CDR3 DNA is TGCAGTGCTCAAACAGGGGGCACGAACACCGGGGAGCTGTTTTTT.

This clonotype was seen more than once but under ten times. The chain combines TRBV29-1 with TRBJ2-2, with 7 bases aligning to TRBD2. CDR3 length: 13 residues. Germline trimming cut 3 bases from V and 5 bases from J; bases unmatched to any gene: 3. The germline V gene encodes CDR1 SQVTM and CDR2 ANQGSEA. In DNA, the CDR3 is TGCAGCGTTGAGACTAGCAGAACCGGGGAGCTGTTTTTT. This gives the protein CSVETSRTGELFF.

This sequence joins TRBV7-2 and TRBJ1-2, with D uncertain. Trimming pared 0 bases from V and 2 bases from J, leaving 16 bases between. The CDR3 has 17 amino acids. Germline V CDR1 and CDR2: SGHTA, FQGNSA. CDR3 DNA: TGTGCCAGCAGCTTAGCTAACCCTACATGGGAAAACTATGGCTACACCTTC. Translating it yields CASSLANPTWENYGYTF.

This chain joins TRBV28 and TRBJ1-5; D call uncertain. Trimming removed 6 bases from V and 3 bases from J, with 12 bases in between. The CDR3 totals 14 residues. Germline CDR1 and CDR2: MDHEN and SYDVKM. CDR3 residues: CASSREENNQPQHF. The CDR3 DNA is TGTGCCAGCAGCCGAGAGGAGAACAATCAGCCCCAGCATTTT.

The CDR3 loop reads CASSLVGGPQPQHF. The CDR3 nucleotides are TGTGCCAGCAGTTTAGTCGGGGGGCCTCAGCCCCAGCATTTT. The gene calls are TRBV27 and TRBJ1-5, with TRBD1 as a possible D gene (6 bases). The germline V gene encodes CDR1 MNHEY and CDR2 SMNVEV (reference sequence). There are 14 residues in the CDR3. Trimming removed 2 bases at V and 6 bases at J, with 11 bases between.